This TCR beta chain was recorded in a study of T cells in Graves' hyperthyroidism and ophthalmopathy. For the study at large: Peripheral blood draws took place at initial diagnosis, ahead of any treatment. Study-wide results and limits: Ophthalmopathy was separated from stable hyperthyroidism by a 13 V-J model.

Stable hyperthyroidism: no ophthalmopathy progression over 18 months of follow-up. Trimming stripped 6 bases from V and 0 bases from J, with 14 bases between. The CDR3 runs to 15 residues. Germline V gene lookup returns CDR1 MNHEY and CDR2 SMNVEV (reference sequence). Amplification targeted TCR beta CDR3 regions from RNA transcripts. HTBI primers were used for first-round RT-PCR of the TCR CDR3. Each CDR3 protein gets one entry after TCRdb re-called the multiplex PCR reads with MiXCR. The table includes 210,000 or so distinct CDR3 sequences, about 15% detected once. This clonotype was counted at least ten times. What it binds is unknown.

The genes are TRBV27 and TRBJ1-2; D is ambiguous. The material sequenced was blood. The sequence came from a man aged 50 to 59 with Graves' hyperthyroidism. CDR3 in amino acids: CASRGGENSNYGYTF. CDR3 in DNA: TGTGCCAGCAGGGGAGGAGAGAATTCTAACTATGGCTACACCTTC.